The T cell receptor (beta chain) under discussion was sequenced for a study of blood T cells in healthy people across ages (dated by TCRdb to between 2015 and 2017). General notes on the study: In model experiments, template switching captured about one uniquely barcoded TCR beta cDNA molecule for every two T cells. Using deep sequencing normalized with unique cDNA molecular identifiers, the study measured how TCR beta repertoire diversity changes with age. Two additional independent replicas of 1 million unique cDNA reads from the same blood draw were analyzed for two donors (one aged 18 to 30 and one aged 80 or older). Donors were grouped into four age groups: young (average 16 years), middle-aged (roughly 38), aged (approximately 58) and long-lived (just over 80). To avoid experimental bias, donors of different ages were randomly spread across the sequencing lanes. The full study reports these points: The percentage of naive T cells measured by flow cytometry correlated strongly with observed TCR beta diversity. Donor CMV infection status was unknown, potentially confounding age-related changes in expanded clonotypes. Estimates of total diversity based on one million sequenced T cells were regarded as lower bounds and as underestimates. As age increased, observed TCR beta diversity per million T cells dropped in a roughly linear way, and a significant reduction was already evident by age 40. Conclusive comparison of naive and antigen-experienced compartments was prevented by the profiling of bulk unsorted PBMCs. Compared with the aged group, more naive CD4+ T cells, fewer expanded clones and increased TCR diversity were shown by the long-lived group, suggesting age selection.

The donors were roughly 38 Caucasian individuals from Russia, aged roughly 6 to 100 years, who were systemically healthy. About 9.8 milliliters of peripheral blood were drawn from each donor into EDTA-treated Vacutainer tubes. Ficoll-Paque density-gradient centrifugation was used to isolate PBMCs, with at least 7 million per sample. Trizol reagent was used to extract total RNA from PBMCs, with at least 5.5 micrograms per sample. For every donor, flow cytometry on a PBMC aliquot measured the percentage of naive CD45RAhigh/CD27high T cells. To prepare the library, 5' RACE was applied. Sequenced using an Illumina HiSeq 2500. The second PCR ran for about 6 to 12 cycles and used a J-beta primer mix along with a sample-barcoded 5' primer. Each TCR beta cDNA molecule received a unique molecular identifier from a template-switch 5' adaptor carrying 12 random nucleotides. At least 2.5 million CDR3-containing paired-end reads were obtained from each sample. First-strand cDNA was synthesized from all RNA with the Mint cDNA synthesis kit, primed by a TRBC-specific oligonucleotide. Following uracil-DNA glycosylase treatment, a first 18-cycle PCR with universal primers M1SS and BC2_uni_R was performed on all cDNA. The paper's data handling went like this. For normalization, 1 million high-quality reads, each with a distinct molecular identifier, were randomly selected from each sample. Instead of being binned into consensus sequences, reads with shared molecular identifiers were discarded. MiTCR, run with a Q25 quality threshold and the strictest error-elimination algorithm, handled CDR3 identification, clonotype clustering and error correction. A nonparametric unseen species model using Euler transformation provided a lower-bound estimate of total TCR beta diversity. TCRdb reprocessed the public reads (quality trimming at Q25 with fastp, clone calling with MiXCR) and kept in-frame beta chains. Each CDR3 protein gets just one entry, which takes the most common genes and DNA from the rows behind it. The V and J calls and clone size come from TCRdb's table, not from the authors' own analysis. The sample table contains approximately 1.5 million distinct CDR3 sequences; only one count was recorded for roughly 32% of them. Jointly, the top ten make up about 11% of the sample.

Spanning cysteine to phenylalanine, the CDR3 consists of 18 amino acids. Only the CDR3 part of the read is kept: 54 bases, read in frame from the first base. V is cut back by 6 bases and J by 4 bases, with 15 bases in the junction unmatched. The germline V gene specifies SGHTA as CDR1 and FQGTGA as CDR2. This clonotype was seen more than once but under ten times. Its target antigen remains unknown. No base-level quality is on record; no much larger clone is a single base apart. The TCR originated in a woman in her 30s in good health. Sequenced input: blood. The rearrangement combines TRBV7-3 with TRBJ2-1, with 10 junctional bases fitting TRBD2. The bases are TGTGCCAGCAGACATGGACTAGCGGCCGGGGGGGCTTACAATGAGCAGTTCTTC. The translation is CASRHGLAAGGAYNEQFF.